This T cell receptor beta chain was captured in a study of OX40 agonist ivuxolimab in advanced cancers. Study-wide background: Of the patients, three showed partial responses, one with hepatocellular carcinoma and two with cutaneous melanoma. General study findings and limits: Some nonresponders also had low normalized T-cell clonal expansion.

The table came from immunoSEQ multiplex PCR; TCRdb's copy has only in-frame clones and leaves some out. Altogether 89,000 or so clones are present, about 90% being singletons, with the ten largest covering under 9.5%. Trimming took off 4 bases at V and 1 base at J, with 10 bases between the two ends. The CDR3 covers 14 residues. Germline CDR1 and CDR2: MDHEN and SYDVKM. With respect to this clone: Its antigen is unidentified.

Samples of blood were obtained at baseline, on cycle 4 day 1, and on cycle 7 day 1. Material: CD4+ or CD8+ T cells sorted from blood, obtained in a trial of the OX40 agonist ivuxolimab. The chain links TRBV28 to TRBJ1-1, with D possibly matching TRBD1 (5 bases). The sequence was collected from an adult with an advanced solid tumor such as melanoma, head and neck, liver or kidney cancer. The CDR3 DNA is TGTGCCAGCAGTTCGGGGGGGGAGAACACTGAAGCTTTCTTT. Protein sequence: CASSSGGENTEAFF.